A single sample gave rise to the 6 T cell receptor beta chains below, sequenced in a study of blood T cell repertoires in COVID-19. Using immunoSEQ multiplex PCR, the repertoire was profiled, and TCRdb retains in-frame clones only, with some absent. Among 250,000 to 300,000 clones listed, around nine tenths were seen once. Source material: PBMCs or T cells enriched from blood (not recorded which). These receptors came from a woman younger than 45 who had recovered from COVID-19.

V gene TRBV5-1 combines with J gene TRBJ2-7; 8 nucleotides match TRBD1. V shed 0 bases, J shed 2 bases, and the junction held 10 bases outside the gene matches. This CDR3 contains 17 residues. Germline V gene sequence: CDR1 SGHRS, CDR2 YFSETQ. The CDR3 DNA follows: TGCGCCAGCAGCTTGGCCAAACTACAGGACAGGGCCTACGAGCAGTACTTC. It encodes CASSLAKLQDRAYEQYF.

The CDR3 nucleotides are TGTGCCAGCAGCAGACCGGGACAGGACAATCAGCCCCAGCATTTT. Translating gives CASSRPGQDNQPQHF. J is TRBJ1-5 and V is TRBV7-9; TRBD1 matches at 8 bases. The CDR3 has 15 residues. The V gene end was trimmed by 5 bases and the J gene end by 3 bases; junction bases not matched to a gene: 6. Germline-derived CDR1 and CDR2 are SEHNR and FQNEAQ (reference sequence).

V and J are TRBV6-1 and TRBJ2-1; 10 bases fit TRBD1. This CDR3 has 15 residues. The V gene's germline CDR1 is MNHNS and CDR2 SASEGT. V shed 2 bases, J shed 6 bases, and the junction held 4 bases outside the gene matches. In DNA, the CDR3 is TGTGCCAGCAGTGAATGGCGGACAGGGGGCAATGAGCAGTTCTTC. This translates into CASSEWRTGGNEQFF.

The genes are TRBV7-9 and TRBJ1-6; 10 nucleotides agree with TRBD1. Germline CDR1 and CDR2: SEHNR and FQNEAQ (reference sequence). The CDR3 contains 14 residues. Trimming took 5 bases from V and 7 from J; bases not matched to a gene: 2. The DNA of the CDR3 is TGTGCCAGCAGCCAGACAGGGGGCAATTCACCCCTCCACTTT. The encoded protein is CASSQTGGNSPLHF.

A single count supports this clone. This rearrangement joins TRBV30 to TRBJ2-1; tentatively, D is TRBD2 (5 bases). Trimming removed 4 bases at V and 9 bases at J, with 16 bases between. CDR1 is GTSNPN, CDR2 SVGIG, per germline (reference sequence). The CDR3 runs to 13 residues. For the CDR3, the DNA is TGTGCCTGGACATTGGCGGGTCACGGTGAGCAGTTCTTC. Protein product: CAWTLAGHGEQFF.

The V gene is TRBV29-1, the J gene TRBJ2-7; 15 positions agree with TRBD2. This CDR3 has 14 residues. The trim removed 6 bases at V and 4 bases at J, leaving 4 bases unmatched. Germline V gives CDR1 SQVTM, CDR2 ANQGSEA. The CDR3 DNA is TGCAGCGTGGGGGGACTAGCGGGAGGATACGAGCAGTACTTC. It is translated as CSVGGLAGGYEQYF.